The sample holds many counts of the clone carrying this T cell receptor beta chain. The antigen is undetermined. TCRdb re-derived calls from the 5' RACE reads in MiXCR, one entry per CDR3 protein. The sample has a few hundred thousand distinct CDR3 sequences, 6.5% to 9.5% seen once. This sample was taken from a study of identical twins. Findings and caveats of the study: Excess low generation probability was seen in twin-shared out-of-frame alpha sequences.

This CDR3 is 17 amino acids long. J gave up 4 bases and V 0 bases, and 11 bases lay outside the gene matches. The germline CDR1 and CDR2 sequences are SGHRS and YFSETQ. The sample also formed part of further work on yellow fever vaccine responses in identical twins.

The sequencing sample was made of CD8+ T cells sorted from blood. The receptor's source is a woman between 18 and 29 years old in good health. The chain carries TRBV5-1 and TRBJ2-3; 7 nucleotides align to TRBD1. The CDR3 DNA follows: TGCGCCAGCAGCTTGGCCTACGAGACAGGGTGGCCAGATACGCAGTATTTT. This gives the protein CASSLAYETGWPDTQYF.